These 20 T cell receptor beta chains share one sample of origin, sequenced in a study of PD-L1 blockade in urothelial cancer. The time point here: pretreatment peripheral blood. Some clones are missing from TCRdb's copy, which holds only in-frame ones; the method was immunoSEQ multiplex PCR. Of around 57,000 clones in the sample, around four fifths were seen once. The sequencing used PBMCs, collected around atezolizumab (anti-PD-L1) treatment. All receptors come from a man aged 70-80 years with urothelial cancer.

The V and J genes are TRBV15 and TRBJ2-1; TRBD2 might be the D (5 bases). The germline V gene encodes CDR1 LNHNV and CDR2 YYDKDF (reference sequence). Trimming took 0 bases from V and 1 from J, leaving 7 bases between them. This CDR3 region has 15 residues. The CDR3: CATSRDGGSYNEQFF. The CDR3 DNA follows: TGTGCCACCAGCAGAGACGGCGGGTCCTACAATGAGCAGTTCTTC.

The genes are TRBV7-3 and TRBJ2-1; tentatively, D is TRBD2 (6 bases). CDR1 and CDR2 from the germline V gene are SGHTA and FQGTGA. The CDR3 runs 15 residues. V shed 1 base and J shed 9 bases, with 16 bases lying between them. The CDR3 nucleotides read TGTGCCAGCAGCTTAAGCCTAGCGAATCGTGGTGAGCAGTTCTTC. Protein sequence: CASSLSLANRGEQFF.

The table lists this clone with a few counts. V usage is TRBV10-2 and J usage is TRBJ2-7; 8 bases map to TRBD1. With 4 bases clipped from V and 5 bases from J, the junction kept 4 bases outside the gene matches. Germline V CDR1 and CDR2: WSHSY, SAAADI. CDR3 length: 13 amino acids. The CDR3 bases are TGCGCCAGCAGTGTTGCCAGGGGGCACGAGCAGTACTTC. Encoded protein: CASSVARGHEQYF.

The chain couples TRBV6-6 to TRBJ1-2; no definite D call. V lost 4 bases to trimming and J lost 8 bases, with 14 bases between them. Germline lookup yields CDR1 MNHNY and CDR2 SVGAGI (reference sequence). The CDR3 has 13 amino acids. As DNA, the CDR3 is TGTGCCAGCAGTTCCGACCCCCAGGCGGGCTACACCTTC. Protein: CASSSDPQAGYTF.

The chain joins TRBV6-4 to TRBJ2-1; tentatively, D is TRBD2 (5 bases). CDR3 length: 17 residues. The germline CDR1 and CDR2 sequences are MRHNA and SNTAGT. Trimming pared 5 bases from V and 1 base from J, leaving 18 bases between. Written as DNA, the CDR3 is TGTGCCAGCAGTCGGACTCACCGGCCTGGATCCTACAATGAGCAGTTCTTC. It codes for CASSRTHRPGSYNEQFF.

The genes are TRBV7-9 and TRBJ2-7; D is undetermined. CDR1 SEHNR and CDR2 FQNEAQ come from the germline V gene (reference sequence). This CDR3 has 12 residues. The V and J ends lost 3 bases and 4 bases respectively, with 7 bases between them. The CDR3 region has the DNA TGTGCCAGCAGCTTCGCGGCATACGAGCAGTACTTC. The encoded protein is CASSFAAYEQYF.

The CDR3 here is CASSLLGVGTDTQYF. The CDR3 DNA reads TGTGCCAGCAGCTTATTGGGAGTTGGCACAGATACGCAGTATTTT. V and J are TRBV5-4 and TRBJ2-3, with a tentative D call TRBD2 (5 bases). The germline CDR1 and CDR2 sequences are SGHNT and YYREEE (reference sequence). The V gene lost 2 bases and the J gene lost 1 base, with 11 bases spanning the gap. The CDR3 loop spans 15 amino acids.

This clone was seen once. This chain links TRBV4-2 with TRBJ1-4; D is ambiguous. Looked up from germline, CDR1 is LGHNA and CDR2 is YNFKEQ. The V gene lost 1 base and the J gene lost 0 bases, with 12 bases spanning the gap. CDR3 length: 17 residues. This chain's CDR3 is CASSQVPVTATNEKLFF. The CDR3, as DNA: TGTGCCAGCAGCCAAGTCCCGGTGACTGCAACTAATGAAAAACTGTTTTTT.

The V gene is TRBV5-1, the J gene TRBJ2-3, with TRBD2 identical over 8 bases. The trim removed 1 base at V and 3 bases at J, leaving 7 bases unmatched. This CDR3 has 16 amino acids. Per germline, CDR1 SGHRS and CDR2 YFSETQ. The CDR3 region has the DNA TGCGCCAGCAGCTTGACCGGGACTAGGACAACAGATACGCAGTATTTT. Protein product: CASSLTGTRTTDTQYF.

J is TRBJ1-5 and V is TRBV4-2, with 7 bases fitting TRBD1. CDR1 LGHNA and CDR2 YNFKEQ come from the germline V gene. After removal of 4 bases from V and 7 bases from J, the junction contained 10 bases not matched to a gene. There are 15 residues in the CDR3. The CDR3 loop reads CASSRDREPRQPQHF. CDR3 nucleotides: TGTGCCAGCAGCCGAGACAGGGAACCCAGGCAGCCCCAGCATTTT.

V gene TRBV10-3 combines with J gene TRBJ1-2; TRBD1 agrees at 10 bases. Germline trimming cut 0 bases from V and 6 bases from J; bases unmatched to any gene: 7. Germline CDR1 ENHRY, CDR2 SYGVKD. The CDR3 is 16 residues long. In DNA form, the CDR3 reads TGTGCCATCAGTGAGTCACTGGGACAGGGGAATGATGGCTACACCTTC. It encodes CAISESLGQGNDGYTF.

This clone was counted a few times. The CDR3 sequence is CASSVELAGGFYNEQFF. The CDR3 DNA sequence: TGTGCCAGCAGCGTAGAACTCGCGGGAGGGTTCTACAATGAGCAGTTCTTC. The chain employs TRBV9 and TRBJ2-1; the match to TRBD2 covers 9 bases. The trim removed 0 bases at V and 3 bases at J, leaving 7 bases unmatched. CDR1 and CDR2 from the germline V gene are SGDLS and YYNGEE. This CDR3 spans 17 amino acids.

J is TRBJ2-1 and V is TRBV5-1, with a possible D match to TRBD2 (5 bases). The germline gives CDR1 SGHRS, CDR2 YFSETQ. The ends were cut back, 4 bases at V and 5 bases at J, with 16 bases in the middle. CDR3 length: 15 residues. CDR3 sequence reads: CASSLTSWGNNEQFF. The DNA for the CDR3 is TGCGCCAGCAGCCTCACTAGTTGGGGAAACAATGAGCAGTTCTTC.

V is TRBV5-4 and J is TRBJ2-2; 11 bases are shared with TRBD2. J gave up 7 bases and V 5 bases, and 10 bases lay outside the gene matches. The CDR3 spans 16 residues. The germline gives CDR1 SGHNT, CDR2 YYREEE (reference sequence). CDR3: CASSPGLAGLGGELFF. The CDR3 bases are TGTGCCAGCAGTCCTGGACTAGCGGGTTTAGGCGGGGAGCTGTTTTTT. Complete variable domain (other parts from reference TRBV5-4 and TRBJ2-2): ETGVTQSPTHLIKTRGQQVTLRCSSQSGHNTVSWYQQALGQGPQFIFQYYREEENGRGNFPPRFSGLQFPNYSSELNVNALELDDSALYLCASSPGLAGLGGELFFGEGSRLTVL.

V gene TRBV2 combines with J gene TRBJ1-2; TRBD1 matches at 9 bases. This CDR3 is 14 amino acids long. J was trimmed by 3 bases and V by 9 bases; bases with no gene match: 8. Germline CDR1 and CDR2: SNHLY and FYNNEI. The CDR3 DNA reads as TGTGCCAGTATACGGGACAGGGTAGACTATGGCTACACCTTC. This gives the protein CASIRDRVDYGYTF. Full variable domain (rest looked up from reference TRBV2 and TRBJ1-2): EPEVTQTPSHQVTQMGQEVILRCVPISNHLYFYWYRQILGQKVEFLVSFYNNEISEKSEIFDDQFSVERPDGSNFTLKIRSTKLEDSAMYFCASIRDRVDYGYTFGSGTRLTVV.

The chain is built from TRBV5-1 and TRBJ1-2, with TRBD1 matching 10 bases. Germline assignment: CDR1 SGHRS and CDR2 YFSETQ. V dropped 4 bases and J dropped 8; count of bases not matched to a gene: 5. This CDR3 contains 13 residues. The CDR3 region is CASSLGQGQGYTF. Written as DNA, the CDR3 is TGCGCCAGCAGCCTGGGACAGGGGCAGGGCTACACCTTC.

This sequence joins TRBV29-1 and TRBJ2-7; 9 positions match TRBD1. CDR1 and CDR2 (germline): SQVTM, ANQGSEA. This CDR3 comprises 13 residues. Trimming took 6 bases from V and 4 from J; bases not matched to a gene: 7. CDR3 coding DNA: TGCAGCGTCCTAGGGACAGGGCGTTACGAGCAGTACTTC. Protein: CSVLGTGRYEQYF.

V and J are TRBV5-4 and TRBJ2-1; D may be TRBD1 (6 bases). The germline V gene encodes CDR1 SGHNT and CDR2 YYREEE (reference sequence). This CDR3 has 13 residues. The V end lost 10 bases, the J end lost 8 bases, and 19 bases lay between the germline ends. The CDR3 DNA reads as TGTGCCGGTCTAACAATGGGGGCGGATGAGCAGTTCTTC. It codes for CAGLTMGADEQFF.

V gene TRBV28 combines with J gene TRBJ2-1; 11 bases match TRBD2. CDR3 length: 14 amino acids. V trimming: 6 bases; J trimming: 5 bases; junction bases outside the gene matches: 3. CDR1 is MDHEN and CDR2 is SYDVKM in the germline V gene. The CDR3 DNA sequence: TGTGCCAGCAGCAAGGGACTAGCGGACAATGAGCAGTTCTTC. Amino acids: CASSKGLADNEQFF. Full variable domain (remainder filled in from reference TRBV28 and TRBJ2-1): DVKVTQSSRYLVKRTGEKVFLECVQDMDHENMFWYRQDPGLGLRLIYFSYDVKMKEKGDIPEGYSVSREKKERFSLILESASTNQTSMYLCASSKGLADNEQFFGPGTRLTVL.

The rearrangement uses TRBV19 and TRBJ2-1; TRBD2 aligns across 7 bases. Germline V gene sequence: CDR1 LNHDA, CDR2 SQIVND (reference sequence). Losses at the gene ends were 8 bases for V and 1 base for J; bases not matched to a gene: 11. The length of the CDR3 is 16 residues. In nucleotides, the CDR3 is TGTGCCAGTCTTCCTAGCGGCGGTGGGTCCTACAATGAGCAGTTCTTC. Amino acids: CASLPSGGGSYNEQFF.